This TCR beta chain comes out of a study of T cells after yellow fever vaccination. This clonotype was counted many times. Its matching antigen is unknown. Notes on the study in general: The secondary response was weaker, and its peak arrived faster, on day 5 versus 15.

The V end lost 7 bases, the J end lost 3 bases, and 16 bases lay between the germline ends. The germline gives CDR1 MNHEY, CDR2 SVGEGT. The CDR3 covers 14 residues. TCRdb independently ran MiXCR on the 5' RACE reads; one entry per CDR3 protein. Here the sample spans 200,000 to 300,000 distinct CDR3 sequences, roughly 3.7% being singletons. This material consisted of PBMCs, taken 15 days after the yellow fever booster vaccination. J is TRBJ2-7 and V is TRBV6-2 or TRBV6-3; D call uncertain. The origin of this receptor is a man between 18 and 35 years old who received the YFV17D yellow fever vaccine. The CDR3 nucleotides read TGTGCCAGCACCCTCAGGACGGAAGTCTACGAGCAGTACTTC. As protein: CASTLRTEVYEQYF.